Presented here are 20 T cell receptor beta chains from one specimen sequenced in a study of T cell changes during pregnancy in multiple sclerosis (dated by TCRdb to the late 2010s). The receptor library was made with the immunoSEQ multiplex PCR assay. The table was pulled from immuneACCESS by TCRdb, which kept in-frame rearrangements only. Such tables lose some clones; where checked, under half of the loss comes from unresolved V genes, and the rest has no known cause. The sample table contains tens of thousands of clones; only one count was recorded for around 93% of them. The top ten clones comprise around 2% of the sample. The sequencing used peripheral blood, collected in the second trimester of pregnancy. The source of these receptors is a female donor with multiple sclerosis, enrolled in a pregnancy study.

CDR3 nucleotide sequence: TGTGCCAGCGCCCAAAGGGGGGGAAACATTCAGTACTTC. Its translation: CASAQRGGNIQYF. The chain has TRBV27 and TRBJ2-4, with D possibly being TRBD2 (7 bases). The CDR3 spans 13 residues. From germline, CDR1 is MNHEY and CDR2 SMNVEV (reference sequence). With 8 bases removed from V and 6 bases from J, the gap between germline ends came to 14 bases.

V gene TRBV6-6 combines with J gene TRBJ2-7, with TRBD1 matching over 7 bases. V gave up 6 bases and J gave up 6 bases; unmatched junction bases: 11. Per the germline V gene, CDR1 is MNHNY and CDR2 is SVGAGI (reference sequence). The CDR3 spans 14 residues. This chain's CDR3 is CASSRPSTGLEQYF. The CDR3 coding sequence is TGTGCCAGCAGCCGACCCTCGACAGGGCTCGAGCAGTACTTC.

The V gene is TRBV7-9, the J gene TRBJ2-7; D is uncertain. The CDR3 consists of 13 residues. Per the germline V gene, CDR1 is SEHNR and CDR2 is FQNEAQ (reference sequence). V was pared by 2 bases and J by 1 base, with 6 bases between. The CDR3, as DNA: TGTGCCAGCAGCTTAACACAGTCCTACGAGCAGTACTTC. Translation gives CASSLTQSYEQYF.

This sequence joins TRBV5-1 and TRBJ2-1, with D possibly being TRBD2 (7 bases). Trimming took off 0 bases at V and 7 bases at J, with 17 bases between the two ends. Germline-derived CDR1 and CDR2 are SGHRS and YFSETQ. This CDR3 comprises 16 residues. In DNA form, the CDR3 reads TGCGCCAGCAGCTTGGATCGCGGGGGCCTATGGAATGAGCAGTTCTTC. It yields the protein CASSLDRGGLWNEQFF. Variable domain in full (rest from reference TRBV5-1 and TRBJ2-1): KAGVTQTPRYLIKTRGQQVTLSCSPISGHRSVSWYQQTPGQGLQFLFEYFSETQRNKGNFPGRFSGRQFSNSRSEMNVSTLELGDSALYLCASSLDRGGLWNEQFFGPGTRLTVL.

The rearrangement joins TRBV7-2 to TRBJ1-1; no reliable D call. V shed 5 bases and J shed 5 bases, with 18 bases lying between them. Germline-derived CDR1 and CDR2 are SGHTA and FQGNSA. There are 15 residues in the CDR3. The CDR3 loop reads CASSPSRGSRTEAFF. CDR3 nucleotides: TGTGCCAGCAGCCCCTCGCGGGGTAGTCGAACTGAAGCTTTCTTT.

CDR3 nucleotide sequence: TGCAGCGTACCGGGACTAGCGGGAGTCGCAGATACGCAGTATTTT. Translating it yields CSVPGLAGVADTQYF. This chain connects TRBV29-1 to TRBJ2-3, with 14 bases fitting TRBD2. CDR1 is SQVTM, CDR2 ANQGSEA, per germline. With 6 bases clipped from V and 4 bases from J, the junction kept 6 bases outside the gene matches. CDR3 length equals 15 residues.

The chain carries TRBV25-1 and TRBJ2-2, with TRBD1 matching 8 bases. This CDR3 is 18 amino acids long. J gave up 4 bases and V 5 bases, and 15 bases lay outside the gene matches. CDR1 and CDR2 (germline): MGHDK, SYGVNS. The CDR3 loop reads CASSPAQQGAFSTGELFF. CDR3 nucleotide sequence: TGTGCCAGCAGTCCTGCGCAGCAGGGGGCTTTCAGCACCGGGGAGCTGTTTTTT.

The J gene is TRBJ2-1, the V gene TRBV27; 8 bases map to TRBD2. Germline V gene data show CDR1 as MNHEY and CDR2 as SMNVEV (reference sequence). Germline trimming cut 5 bases from V and 6 bases from J; bases unmatched to any gene: 12. This CDR3 comprises 16 residues. This CDR3 is CASSPIDREGFNEQFF. The CDR3 DNA follows: TGTGCCAGCAGTCCTATCGATCGGGAGGGATTCAATGAGCAGTTCTTC.

This clone appeared a single time. The CDR3 region is CASSKLQGVNTEAFF. As DNA, the CDR3 is TGTGCCAGTAGTAAATTACAGGGCGTTAACACTGAAGCTTTCTTT. V gene TRBV19 combines with J gene TRBJ1-1, with D perhaps matching TRBD1 (6 bases). CDR3 size: 15 residues. The germline V and J ends were trimmed by 4 bases and 2 bases, with 14 bases remaining between them. The germline CDR1 and CDR2 sequences are LNHDA and SQIVND (reference sequence). Based on the CDR3 plus reference TRBV19 and TRBJ1-1, the full variable domain is DGGITQSPKYLFRKEGQNVTLSCEQNLNHDAMYWYRQDPGQGLRLIYYSQIVNDFQKGDIAEGYSVSREKKESFPLTVTSAQKNPTAFYLCASSKLQGVNTEAFFGQGTRLTVV.

CDR3: CASSLSSGQGREQYF. The CDR3 DNA follows: TGTGCCAGCAGTTTATCGTCGGGACAGGGACGCGAGCAGTACTTC. The chain joins TRBV27 to TRBJ2-7; the match to TRBD1 covers 9 bases. The CDR3 consists of 15 residues. V gave up 0 bases and J gave up 6 bases; unmatched junction bases: 6. The germline V gene has CDR1 MNHEY and CDR2 SMNVEV (reference sequence).

The chain combines TRBV13 with TRBJ2-2; D might be TRBD2 (5 bases). V dropped 3 bases and J dropped 7 bases, with 12 bases sitting between them. Germline lookup yields CDR1 PRHDT and CDR2 FYEKMQ (reference sequence). The CDR3 loop spans 14 amino acids. As DNA, the CDR3 is TGTGCCAGCAGCTTCTCGGGAATGGGCGGGGAGCTGTTTTTT. Translating it yields CASSFSGMGGELFF. Using reference TRBV13 and TRBJ2-2 for the parts outside the CDR3, the full variable domain is AAGVIQSPRHLIKEKRETATLKCYPIPRHDTVYWYQQGPGQDPQFLISFYEKMQSDKGSIPDRFSAQQFSDYHSELNMSSLELGDSALYFCASSFSGMGGELFFGEGSRLTVL.

The chain uses TRBV5-1 and TRBJ1-1; TRBD1 aligns across 8 bases. Germline V gene sequence: CDR1 SGHRS, CDR2 YFSETQ. V lost 8 bases to trimming and J lost 1 base; unmatched junction nucleotides: 10. This CDR3 region has 15 residues. Here the CDR3 reads CASKTGGAQNTEAFF. The CDR3, as DNA: TGCGCCAGTAAAACAGGGGGGGCCCAGAACACTGAAGCTTTCTTT.

The chain links TRBV27 to TRBJ2-7, with D perhaps matching TRBD1 (5 bases). The CDR3 has 14 residues. In germline, CDR1 is MNHEY, CDR2 SMNVEV (reference sequence). V was shortened by 2 bases and J by 3 bases, with 11 bases between the two germline ends. The CDR3 region is CASSLRREGYEQYF. CDR3 nucleotides: TGTGCCAGCAGTTTACGCAGGGAAGGCTACGAGCAGTACTTC.

There are a few counts of this clone. The chain couples TRBV7-2 to TRBJ2-7; 10 bases are a match to TRBD2. Per the germline V gene, CDR1 is SGHTA and CDR2 is FQGNSA. V was clipped by 5 bases and J by 3 bases; unmatched bases: 4. CDR3 length: 14 residues. CDR3 loop: CASSEGLALYEQYF. CDR3 coding DNA: TGTGCCAGCAGCGAGGGACTAGCGCTCTACGAGCAGTACTTC. The complete variable domain, with remaining parts taken from reference TRBV7-2 and TRBJ2-7, reads GAGVSQSPSNKVTEKGKDVELRCDPISGHTALYWYRQSLGQGLEFLIYFQGNSAPDKSGLPSDRFSAERTGGSVSTLTIQRTQQEDSAVYLCASSEGLALYEQYFGPGTRLTVT.

The rearrangement links TRBV4-3 to TRBJ2-7; TRBD2 matches 12 bases. The germline CDR1 and CDR2 sequences are LGHNA and YSLEER. V shed 3 bases and J 3 bases; nucleotides not matched to a gene: 3. The CDR3 is 15 residues long. CDR3 residues: CASSQRGLAGYEQYF. CDR3 DNA: TGCGCCAGCAGCCAGAGGGGACTAGCGGGCTACGAGCAGTACTTC.

In this sample, this clone turned up a few times. The chain combines TRBV7-9 with TRBJ1-2; the D gene is possibly TRBD1 (6 bases). The V end was cut by 5 bases, the J end by 6 bases, with 10 bases between. Per germline, CDR1 SEHNR and CDR2 FQNEAQ (reference sequence). The CDR3 has 12 residues. The DNA for the CDR3 is TGTGCCAGCAGCCCAGGGGTGGATGGCTACACCTTC. Amino acids: CASSPGVDGYTF.

The V and J genes are TRBV4-3 and TRBJ2-7; D possibly corresponds to TRBD2 (5 bases). Germline CDR1 is LGHNA and CDR2 is YSLEER. The CDR3 covers 16 residues. V was pared by 0 bases and J by 4 bases, with 16 bases between. The chain's CDR3 is CASSQEDKSGVYEQYF. CDR3 sequence (DNA): TGCGCCAGCAGCCAAGAGGATAAAAGCGGAGTATACGAGCAGTACTTC.

This clone appeared once. The chain has TRBV11-2 and TRBJ2-7, with D possibly being TRBD2 (5 bases). The CDR3 totals 12 residues. Germline V gene sequence: CDR1 SGHAT, CDR2 FQNNGV. The V end was cut by 4 bases, the J end by 5 bases, with 9 bases between. This CDR3 is CASSSQRNEQYF. The CDR3 DNA sequence: TGTGCCAGCAGCTCACAGCGGAACGAGCAGTACTTC.

Here the CDR3 DNA reads TGTGCCTGGAGTGGTGAATTGGGACAGGGCTTACTCCCCAATCAGCCCCAGCATTTT. As protein: CAWSGELGQGLLPNQPQHF. The rearrangement joins TRBV30 to TRBJ1-5, with 9 bases matching TRBD1. The V gene end was trimmed by 1 base and the J gene end by 3 bases; junction bases not matched to a gene: 16. The CDR3 contains 19 residues. Germline-derived CDR1 and CDR2 are GTSNPN and SVGIG (reference sequence).

V usage is TRBV29-1 and J usage is TRBJ2-5; tentative D call: TRBD2 (5 bases). With 8 bases removed from V and 0 bases from J, the gap between germline ends came to 16 bases. The CDR3 has 14 amino acids. Germline-derived CDR1 and CDR2 are SQVTM and ANQGSEA. The CDR3 region has the DNA TGCAGCCCCCCTGATAGGACTTACCAAGAGACCCAGTACTTC. Translating gives CSPPDRTYQETQYF.